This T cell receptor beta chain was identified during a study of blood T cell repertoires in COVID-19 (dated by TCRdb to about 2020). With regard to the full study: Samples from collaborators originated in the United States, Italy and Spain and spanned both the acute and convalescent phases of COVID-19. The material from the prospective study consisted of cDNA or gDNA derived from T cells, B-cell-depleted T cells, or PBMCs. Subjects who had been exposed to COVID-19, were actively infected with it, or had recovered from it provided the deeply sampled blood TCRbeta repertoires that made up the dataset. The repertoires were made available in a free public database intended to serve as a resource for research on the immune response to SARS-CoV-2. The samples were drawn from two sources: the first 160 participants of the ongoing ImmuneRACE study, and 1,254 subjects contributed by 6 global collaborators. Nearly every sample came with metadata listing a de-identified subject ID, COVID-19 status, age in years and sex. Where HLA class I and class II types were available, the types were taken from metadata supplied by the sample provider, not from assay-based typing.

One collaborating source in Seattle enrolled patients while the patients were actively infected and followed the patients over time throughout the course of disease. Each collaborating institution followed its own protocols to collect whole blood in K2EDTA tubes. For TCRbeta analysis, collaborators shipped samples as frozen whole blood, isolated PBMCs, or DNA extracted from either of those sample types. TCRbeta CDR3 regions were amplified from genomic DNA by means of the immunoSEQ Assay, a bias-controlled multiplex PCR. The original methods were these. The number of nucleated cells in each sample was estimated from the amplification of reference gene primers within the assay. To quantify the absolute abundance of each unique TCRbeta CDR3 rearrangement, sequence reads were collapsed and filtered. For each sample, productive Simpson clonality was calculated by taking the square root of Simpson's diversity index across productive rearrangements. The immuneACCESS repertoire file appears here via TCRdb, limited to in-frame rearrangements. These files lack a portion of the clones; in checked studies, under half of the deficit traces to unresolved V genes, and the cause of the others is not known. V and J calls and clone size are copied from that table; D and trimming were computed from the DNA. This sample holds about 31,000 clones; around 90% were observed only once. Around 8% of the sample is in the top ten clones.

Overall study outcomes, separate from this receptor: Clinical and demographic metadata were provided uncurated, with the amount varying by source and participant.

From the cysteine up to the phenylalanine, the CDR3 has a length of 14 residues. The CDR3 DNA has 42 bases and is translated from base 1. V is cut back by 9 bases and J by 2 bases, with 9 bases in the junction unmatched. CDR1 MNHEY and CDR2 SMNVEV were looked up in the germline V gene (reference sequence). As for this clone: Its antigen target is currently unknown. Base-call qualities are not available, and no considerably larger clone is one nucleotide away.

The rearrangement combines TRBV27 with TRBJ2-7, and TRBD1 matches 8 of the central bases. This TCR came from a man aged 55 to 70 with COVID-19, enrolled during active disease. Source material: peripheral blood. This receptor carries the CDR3 CASSDRVGPYEQYF. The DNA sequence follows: TGTGCCAGTTCGGACAGGGTAGGGCCCTACGAGCAGTACTTC.